This entry lists 12 T cell receptor beta chains sequenced from one sample in a study of tumor-infiltrating lymphocytes in primary liver carcinoma. Constant-region priming of approximately 0.55 ug total RNA yielded TCR beta cDNA. Generation of the TCR beta libraries relied on three nested multiplex PCR rounds using slightly modified ARM-PCR. TRBV1-TRBV30 forward primers paired with a C-beta reverse primer drove the first two PCR rounds, roughly 10 cycles each. A single record per CDR3 protein comes from TCRdb applying MiXCR to the multiplex PCR reads. Of about 200,000 distinct CDR3 sequences in the sample, 65% were seen once. Unsorted whole blood yielded the blood RNA, and germline DNA was also extracted. Material for sequencing was peripheral blood. The receptors originated from a woman aged 55 to 70 with primary liver carcinoma and hepatitis B virus infection.

As for this clonotype: The junction and the germline gene differ at one end; a read error may be behind it. This rearrangement joins TRBV11-3 to TRBJ1-4; 8 bases map to TRBD1. CDR1 SGHNT and CDR2 YENEEA come from the germline V gene. The CDR3 is made up of 18 amino acids. The CDR3 DNA follows: TGTGCCAGCAGAAAACGACAGGGGCGGGGGTCAACTAATGAAGAACTGTTTTTC. This codes for CASRKRQGRGSTNEELFF.

This clonotype was counted only a few times. The gene calls are TRBV5-1 and TRBJ1-4; D is unclear. The CDR3 covers 15 residues. V lost 0 bases, J lost 0 bases, and 6 bases lay in between. The germline V gene encodes CDR1 SGHRS and CDR2 YFSETQ. Written as DNA, the CDR3 is TGCGCCAGCAGCTTGGGACACGCAACTAATGAAAAACTGTTTTTT. Protein: CASSLGHATNEKLFF.

The V and J genes are TRBV11-2 and TRBJ1-2; weak D call: TRBD1 (5 bases). This CDR3 has 13 residues. From germline, CDR1 is SGHAT and CDR2 FQNNGV. The V end was cut by 5 bases, the J end by 5 bases, with 12 bases between. In DNA form, the CDR3 reads TGTGCCAGCAGCGACGGGACGGAATATGGCTACACCTTC. It is translated as CASSDGTEYGYTF.

This clonotype was observed a single time. The rearrangement links TRBV5-1 to TRBJ2-1, with D possibly TRBD1 on 6 matching bases. The CDR3 is made up of 13 amino acids. V was trimmed by 8 bases and J by 8 bases, leaving 17 bases between them. In germline, CDR1 is SGHRS, CDR2 YFSETQ. The CDR3 DNA reads TGCGCCAGGAGCCGTGGACAGTCGGATGAGCAGTTCTTC. Amino acid sequence: CARSRGQSDEQFF.

As to this clonotype: A much larger clone is a single base away; this may be a read error. The chain uses TRBV28 and TRBJ2-3; 9 bases align to TRBD1. The CDR3 has 15 residues. Germline lookup yields CDR1 MDHEN and CDR2 SYDVKM. The CDR3: CDSASWDRATDTQYF. The CDR3 DNA reads TGTGACAGCGCTTCCTGGGACAGGGCCACAGATACGCAGTATTTT.

Of note for this clonotype: The conserved phenylalanine or tryptophan normally closing the CDR3 is absent here, so this likely arose from a read error. The DNA is omitted, as the CDR3 cannot be located on it reliably, and the CDR3 follows TCRdb's listing. The rearrangement uses TRBV29-1 and TRBJ2-7; the tabulated D call, TRBD1, remains unverified against the DNA. CDR1 and CDR2 (germline): SQVTM, ANQGSEA. The CDR3 extends over 14 residues, inclusive of both ends. CDR3 region: CSVESGQGRYERYL.

In regard to this clonotype: This may arise from a read error, as a much more abundant clone is one base away. The CDR3: CASSALAGWPGEQYF. In DNA, the CDR3 is TGCGCCAGCAGCGCGTTGGCGGGATGGCCGGGTGAGCAGTACTTC. J is TRBJ2-7 and V is TRBV5-1; D is perhaps TRBD2 (6 bases). V was clipped by 4 bases and J by 7 bases, with 21 bases between them. The CDR3 has 15 amino acids. The germline gives CDR1 SGHRS, CDR2 YFSETQ. Complete variable domain (other parts from reference TRBV5-1 and TRBJ2-7): KAGVTQTPRYLIKTRGQQVTLSCSPISGHRSVSWYQQTPGQGLQFLFEYFSETQRNKGNFPGRFSGRQFSNSRSEMNVSTLELGDSALYLCASSALAGWPGEQYFGPGTRLTVT.

Points on this clonotype: One end of the junction does not line up with germline, which may come from a read error. The chain couples TRBV5-1 to TRBJ1-2; 7 bases agree with TRBD1. The CDR3 contains 15 residues. CDR1 SGHRS and CDR2 YFSETQ come from the germline V gene. CDR3 in amino acids: CAGSLEGDSNYGYTF. The DNA of the CDR3 is TGCGCCGGCAGCTTGGAGGGGGACAGCAACTATGGCTACACCTTC.

The rearrangement joins TRBV28 to TRBJ2-7; weak D call: TRBD1 (5 bases). Germline CDR1 MDHEN, CDR2 SYDVKM. V was clipped by 2 bases and J by 6 bases, with 14 bases between them. CDR3 length equals 14 residues. CDR3 loop: CASSLSGAKGEQYF. CDR3 nucleotides: TGTGCCAGCAGTTTAAGTGGGGCAAAGGGCGAGCAGTACTTC. Full variable domain (outside the CDR3, taken from reference TRBV28 and TRBJ2-7): DVKVTQSSRYLVKRTGEKVFLECVQDMDHENMFWYRQDPGLGLRLIYFSYDVKMKEKGDIPEGYSVSREKKERFSLILESASTNQTSMYLCASSLSGAKGEQYFGPGTRLTVT.

A remark on this clonotype: The germline gene is not matched at one end of the junction; a read error may be the cause. J is TRBJ2-2 and V is TRBV10-1; D perhaps matches TRBD1 (5 bases). The germline CDR1 and CDR2 sequences are WNHNN and SYGVQD (reference sequence). The CDR3 covers 17 residues. CDR3 bases: TGTGCCAGCAGTGAGTACCGAACAGGCCTCGTCTCCGGGGAGCTGTTTTTT. Translating gives CASSEYRTGLVSGELFF.

This chain joins TRBV29-1 and TRBJ2-7; D uncertain. Trimming left V 4 bases short and J 3 bases short, with 10 bases between. The CDR3 spans 12 residues. Germline V CDR1 and CDR2: SQVTM, ANQGSEA. CDR3 DNA: TGCAGCGTTGGAGAGCCCTGCTACGAGCAGTACTTC. As protein: CSVGEPCYEQYF.

In this sample, this clonotype turned up many times. The chain has TRBV4-1 and TRBJ1-1; no clear D gene. Germline V gene data show CDR1 as MGHRA and CDR2 as YSYEKL. CDR3 length equals 12 residues. V lost 5 bases and J lost 1, with 5 bases in between. In DNA form, the CDR3 reads TGCGCCAGCAGCGCAGGGAACACTGAAGCTTTCTTT. Residues: CASSAGNTEAFF.